Here is one TCR beta chain with its context. Its antigen remains unknown. These data are taken from a study of T cell repertoires in cytomegalovirus infection. Regarding the study as a whole: The study identified carriers of CMV plus the relevant HLA from cumulative public TCR beta family frequency. Predominance within the ex vivo response was attributable to HLA-C-restricted CMV-specific TCR beta clonotypes.

MiXCR, run by TCRdb on the reads, gives a single entry per CDR3 protein. The profile shows some 920,000 distinct CDR3 sequences, 30% to 40% of them singletons. The sequencing here drew on cultured CD8+ T cells from PBMCs, taken from culture after CMV antigen stimulation. The source is a human donor in good health (CMV status not recorded). Some clones in this sample may be carry-over from other donors' samples.

The CDR3 protein is CAISVERDDVPNTDTQYF. In nucleotides, the CDR3 is TGTGCCATCAGTGTAGAACGGGACGACGTCCCGAACACAGATACGCAGTATTTT. V and J are TRBV10-3 and TRBJ2-3, with D perhaps TRBD1 or TRBD2 (5 bases each). The V gene lost 4 bases and the J gene lost 2 bases, with 22 bases spanning the gap. The CDR3 length is 18 residues. Germline V gene lookup returns CDR1 ENHRY and CDR2 SYGVKD.